This T cell receptor (beta chain) came from a study of blood T cell repertoires in COVID-19. Study details: T cells, B-cell-depleted T cells, or PBMCs supplied cDNA or gDNA.

From germline, CDR1 is KGHSH and CDR2 LQKENI. Trimming took 5 bases from V and 5 from J, leaving 13 bases between them. The CDR3 is 14 residues long. Residents of around 24 US areas, aged roughly 18 to 89 years, made up the participants. Assignment of participants to cohorts was predicated upon participant-reported clinical history. In the original analysis: Amplified reference gene primers provided the basis for estimating nucleated cell counts. TCRdb keeps only in-frame clones here, not all; method: immunoSEQ multiplex PCR. V and J calls and clone size come straight from that table; D and trimming were deduced from the DNA. The table lists 200,000 to 250,000 clones, about 84% of them singletons.

The sequenced sample consisted of PBMCs or T cells enriched from blood (not recorded which). This TCR came from a man aged 60 to 75 who had recovered from COVID-19. V and J are TRBV18 and TRBJ2-1; maybe TRBD1 (6 bases). The CDR3 sequence: CASSSSGVHNEQFF. CDR3 DNA: TGTGCCAGCTCATCCTCAGGGGTCCACAATGAGCAGTTCTTC.